This T cell receptor beta chain appears in the sequencing data of a study of T cells after yellow fever vaccination (dated by TCRdb to the late 2010s). A note on the overall study: The SMART-Seq v4 Ultra Low Input RNA kit was used to prepare libraries from fractions with low cell numbers. To track T-cell clones before and after primary and booster YFV17D yellow fever vaccination, bulk TCR alpha and beta repertoires were sequenced longitudinally. The cohort comprised two healthy male donors, one aged 18 to 30 and one aged 30 to 40 years. Bulk PBMC replicates and cell subsets were isolated from blood drawn at multiple timepoints before and after both primary and secondary immunization.

Taken with the paper, the label for treatment or condition translates to: live attenuated yellow fever vaccine strain. At every blood-draw timepoint, two biological replicates of bulk PBMCs were collected. A standard Ficoll-Paque protocol was used to isolate PBMCs from peripheral blood. TriZol was used to extract RNA from bulk PBMCs, from CD4 and CD8 fractions, and from dextramer-positive and dextramer-negative fractions. This clonotype was found many times. It has no known antigen specificity. One base away there is no much larger clone; base qualities are not given. Study-level results and caveats: After the booster, most clones that had expanded after primary vaccination were detected again (around 97% of CD4 and roughly nine tenths of CD8), suggesting broad maintenance of memory. A small fraction of clonotypes appeared in both the CD4 and CD8 compartments, likely as a result of convergent recombination. Because the study included only a couple of donors, the extent to which the findings can be generalized is limited. FACS-sorted repertoires could contain abundant contaminating clonotypes from the bulk population, so computational filtering was required. Compared with the primary T-cell response, the secondary T-cell response was faster but weaker, reaching its peak on day 5 rather than on day 15.

Sequencing was performed on an Illumina NovaSeq 6000. TCR cDNA was synthesized by 5'RACE template switching, which introduced a universal primer site and unique molecular identifiers. cDNA synthesis was primed from both the TCR alpha and TCR beta constant segments. Library amplification used two PCR steps, and the second PCR step added sample barcodes and sequencing adapters. Sequencing of libraries was performed on Illumina HiSeq 2500 (2x100 bp) or NovaSeq (2x150 bp). As for how the authors treated the data: MIGEC handled demultiplexing of reads and collapsing into UMI consensus sequences, while MiXCR performed V(D)J alignment. Vaccine-responding clonotypes were identified with edgeR using replicate PBMC samples, with FDR below 0.01 and a log2 fold change above 5 up to day 15 being required. Bulk clonotypes were assigned CD4 or CD8 identity according to which sequenced CD4 or CD8 repertoire held them at higher abundance. TCRdb applied fastp at Q25 and MiXCR to the public reads, then kept only in-frame beta chains. Each record represents a unique CDR3 protein, reported with the most common genes and DNA among its rows. These V and J calls rely on TCRdb rather than the paper's analysis. In this sample the table shows 250,000 to 400,000 distinct CDR3 sequences, roughly 3.9% of which occur a single time. Clones ranked in the top ten supply about 26% of the sample.

Trimming accounts for 6 bases at V and 3 bases at J, while the number of junction bases matched to no gene is 8. The CDR3 contains 15 residues, cysteine and phenylalanine counted. Of the read, only the CDR3 DNA is kept; its 45 bases are in frame from base 1. The V gene is TRBV12-3 or TRBV12-4 and the J gene is TRBJ2-3; TRBD2 aligns with 8 central bases. This TCR was recovered from a man aged 18 to 30 who received the YFV17D yellow fever vaccine. Source: PBMCs, taken 5 days after the yellow fever booster vaccination. The nucleotide sequence is TGTGCCAGCAGGCCCCCGGGACTAGAAACAGATACGCAGTATTTT. It specifies CASRPPGLETDTQYF.